This TCR beta chain was identified during a study of Ad26.COV2.S vaccination and SARS-CoV-2 variants. Germline CDR1 and CDR2: SQVTM and ANQGSEA. J gave up 0 bases and V 6 bases, and 6 bases lay outside the gene matches. The CDR3 totals 14 residues. Measured with immunoSEQ multiplex PCR; TCRdb has only the in-frame clones, and not every one. The sample includes about 400,000 clones, about 91% seen only once; the top ten take over 1.5%. The treatment was: about 20 received Ad26.COV2.S at low or high dose, single or two shots; about 5 received placebo; per-sample allocation not given. Day 63 after the first vaccine or placebo injection was the time point for sampling.

This receptor was obtained from a person between 18 and 59 years old who received the Ad26.COV2.S COVID-19 vaccine or a placebo. The chain recombines TRBV29-1 with TRBJ2-3; TRBD1 agrees at 7 bases. Material: peripheral blood, obtained in a trial of Ad26.COV2.S vaccine versus placebo. CDR3 loop: CSVALTGSTDTQYF. The CDR3 bases are TGCAGCGTCGCCCTGACAGGGAGCACAGATACGCAGTATTTT.